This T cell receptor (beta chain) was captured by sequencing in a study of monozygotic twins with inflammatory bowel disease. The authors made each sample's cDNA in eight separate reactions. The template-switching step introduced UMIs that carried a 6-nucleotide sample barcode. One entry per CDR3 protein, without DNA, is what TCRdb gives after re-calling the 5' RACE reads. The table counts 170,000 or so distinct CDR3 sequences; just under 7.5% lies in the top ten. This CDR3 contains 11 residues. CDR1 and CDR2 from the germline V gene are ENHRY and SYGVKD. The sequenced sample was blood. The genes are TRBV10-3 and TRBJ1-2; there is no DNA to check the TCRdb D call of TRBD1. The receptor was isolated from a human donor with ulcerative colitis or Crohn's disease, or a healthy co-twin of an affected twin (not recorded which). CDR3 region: CAISGDGGYTF.